This T cell receptor beta chain was captured in a study of molecular identifiers for immune sequencing clone quantification. TCRdb itself ran the PCR reads through MiXCR, one entry per CDR3 protein. The profile covers roughly 55,000 distinct CDR3 sequences, with approximately 34% appearing a single time and 3% to 4% taken by the ten largest. The CDR3 sequence is 17 residues long. After removal of 4 bases from V and 4 bases from J, the junction contained 9 bases not matched to a gene. Germline V gives CDR1 SGHDT, CDR2 YYEEEE. The TCR originated in a human donor in good health. Some libraries in this study had Jurkat cell RNA spiked in. This chain connects TRBV5-6 to TRBJ2-7; 15 bases line up with TRBD2. Input material: naive CD8+ T cells from blood, with Jurkat cell RNA spiked in. The subset denotes: FACS-sorted CD8+CD4-CCR7+CD45RA+ naive T cells. The DNA for the CDR3 is TGTGCCAGCAGCCCTCCGGGACTAGCGGGAGGCATTTACGAGCAGTACTTC. Amino acids: CASSPPGLAGGIYEQYF.